Below, 15 T cell receptor beta chains from the same sample are listed, as sequenced in a study of beta chain features in type 1 diabetes. Expressed TCRB transcripts got sequenced, as all isolated RNA was reverse transcribed. Clones were read by immunoSEQ multiplex PCR, and TCRdb kept only the in-frame ones, dropping some. Of 300,000 to 350,000 clones listed, 12% to 15% are singletons. The material sequenced was central memory CD4+ T cells from blood. These receptors were obtained from a young man in good health.

The genes are TRBV2 and TRBJ2-7, with D unresolved. The CDR3 is 15 residues long. Per the germline V gene, CDR1 is SNHLY and CDR2 is FYNNEI. Deletions cut 5 bases from V and 2 bases from J, with 16 bases between. The CDR3 loop is CASSPLDFSTYEQYF. Here the CDR3 DNA reads TGTGCCAGCAGTCCTCTTGACTTTTCAACCTACGAGCAGTACTTC.

The chain employs TRBV6-6 and TRBJ1-2; 8 nucleotides agree with TRBD1. The V gene end was trimmed by 6 bases and the J gene end by 3 bases; junction bases not matched to a gene: 9. CDR3 length equals 15 residues. Germline loops: CDR1 MNHNY, CDR2 SVGAGI (reference sequence). Here the CDR3 DNA reads TGTGCCAGCAGCGCAGGGGGCGTCCAGGACTATGGCTACACCTTC. As protein: CASSAGGVQDYGYTF.

Only a few counts were recorded for this clone. The chain joins TRBV5-1 to TRBJ2-1; 14 bases fit TRBD2. CDR1 and CDR2 (germline): SGHRS, YFSETQ. Unmatched junction bases numbered 14, after V lost 4 bases and J lost 8 bases. This CDR3 contains 18 residues. The CDR3 DNA reads as TGCGCCAGCAGCCTCACGCCCCTTGGGACTAGCGGGGGTGATGAGCAGTTCTTC. Its translation: CASSLTPLGTSGGDEQFF.

This clone was counted many times. This chain links TRBV9 with TRBJ2-5, with D tentatively TRBD1 or TRBD2 (5 bases each). Germline lookup yields CDR1 SGDLS and CDR2 YYNGEE. CDR3 length: 15 amino acids. V dropped 3 bases and J dropped 5 bases, with 17 bases sitting between them. CDR3 residues: CASSGGTLVGETQYF. The CDR3 coding sequence is TGTGCCAGCAGCGGAGGGACCCTCGTTGGGGAGACCCAGTACTTC.

This clone has just a few counts. The genes are TRBV4-1 and TRBJ2-2; TRBD2 matches at 10 bases. The CDR3 extends over 18 amino acids. CDR1 is MGHRA, CDR2 YSYEKL, per germline. J was trimmed by 2 bases and V by 1 base; bases with no gene match: 7. The CDR3 sequence: CASSQVLAGASNTGELFF. In nucleotides, the CDR3 is TGCGCCAGCAGCCAAGTCCTAGCGGGGGCCTCTAACACCGGGGAGCTGTTTTTT.

The rearrangement links TRBV4-2 to TRBJ2-2; 7 nucleotides align to TRBD2. V lost 2 bases to trimming and J lost 5 bases; unmatched junction nucleotides: 2. Germline V CDR1 and CDR2: LGHNA, YNFKEQ. This CDR3 comprises 14 residues. In DNA form, the CDR3 reads TGTGCCAGCAGCCAATTTAGCGGGACCGGGGAGCTGTTTTTT. Translated: CASSQFSGTGELFF.

In this sample, this clone turned up a few times. This chain connects TRBV29-1 to TRBJ1-1; no clear D gene. The V and J ends lost 3 bases and 1 base respectively, with 3 bases between them. This CDR3 has 11 amino acids. Germline values: CDR1 SQVTM, CDR2 ANQGSEA. The CDR3 region is CSVDPNTEAFF. CDR3 coding DNA: TGCAGCGTTGACCCGAACACTGAAGCTTTCTTT. Full variable domain (outside the CDR3, taken from reference TRBV29-1 and TRBJ1-1): SAVISQKPSRDICQRGTSLTIQCQVDSQVTMMFWYRQQPGQSLTLIATANQGSEATYESGFVIDKFPISRPNLTFSTLTVSNMSPEDSSIYLCSVDPNTEAFFGQGTRLTVV.

The chain has TRBV9 and TRBJ2-3; D possibly uses TRBD1 or TRBD2 (5 bases each). Germline V gene data show CDR1 as SGDLS and CDR2 as YYNGEE. The CDR3 sequence is 17 residues long. Trimming shortened V by 0 bases and J by 2 bases, and 16 bases separated the two germline ends. This CDR3 reads CASSVGLLAGHTDTQYF. CDR3 DNA: TGTGCCAGCAGCGTAGGTCTTCTAGCAGGGCACACAGATACGCAGTATTTT.

Notes on this clone: A much larger clone lies one base from this, so it may be a read error. The gene calls are TRBV7-2 and TRBJ2-2; D is uncertain. Trimming took 3 bases from V and 0 from J, leaving 8 bases between them. Germline CDR1 SGHTA, CDR2 FQGNSA. The length of the CDR3 is 15 residues. The CDR3, as DNA: TGTGCCAGCAGCTTGGGTGGTACGAACACCGGGGAGCTGTTTTTT. Its translation is CASSLGGTNTGELFF.

The rearrangement links TRBV4-1 to TRBJ2-2; the D is unclear. CDR1 and CDR2 (germline): MGHRA, YSYEKL. The CDR3 extends over 16 amino acids. The V and J ends lost 6 bases and 6 bases respectively, with 20 bases between them. The CDR3 region is CASRLEALNAAGELFF. CDR3 DNA sequence: TGCGCCAGCAGACTCGAAGCGTTGAATGCAGCCGGGGAGCTGTTTTTT.

The chain couples TRBV7-2 to TRBJ2-2; D call uncertain. This CDR3 spans 12 amino acids. The V end was cut by 5 bases, the J end by 5 bases, with 6 bases between. CDR1 is SGHTA and CDR2 is FQGNSA in the germline V gene. The CDR3 spells CASSDYTGELFF. CDR3 in DNA: TGTGCCAGCAGCGATTATACCGGGGAGCTGTTTTTT. Full variable domain (remainder filled in from reference TRBV7-2 and TRBJ2-2): GAGVSQSPSNKVTEKGKDVELRCDPISGHTALYWYRQSLGQGLEFLIYFQGNSAPDKSGLPSDRFSAERTGGSVSTLTIQRTQQEDSAVYLCASSDYTGELFFGEGSRLTVL.

Note on this clone: A read error is the likely source, as a far larger clone sits one nucleotide away. This chain links TRBV7-7 with TRBJ2-5; TRBD2 matches 8 bases. J was trimmed by 3 bases and V by 5 bases; bases with no gene match: 14. The CDR3 runs to 17 residues. Germline values: CDR1 SSHAT, CDR2 FNYEAQ (reference sequence). The CDR3 DNA is TGTGCCAGCAGCCGCGGGTGCTCCGGGGGGGCTAAAGAGACCCAGTACTTC. Translated, it gives CASSRGCSGGAKETQYF. The full variable domain, its missing parts supplied by reference TRBV7-7 and TRBJ2-5, is GAGVSQSPRYKVTKRGQDVTLRCDPISSHATLYWYQQALGQGPEFLTYFNYEAQPDKSGLPSDRFSAERPEGSISTLTIQRTEQRDSAMYRCASSRGCSGGAKETQYFGPGTRLLVL.

This clone was seen more than once but under ten times. This sequence joins TRBV7-9 and TRBJ2-4, with TRBD2 identical over 14 bases. J lost 0 bases, V lost 1 base, and 5 bases had no gene match. This CDR3 has 19 amino acids. From germline, CDR1 is SEHNR and CDR2 FQNEAQ (reference sequence). The chain's CDR3 is CASSLGGLAGGLAKNIQYF. The CDR3 nucleotides are TGTGCCAGCAGCTTAGGAGGACTAGCGGGGGGTTTAGCCAAAAACATTCAGTACTTC. Full variable domain (outside the CDR3, taken from reference TRBV7-9 and TRBJ2-4): DTGVSQNPRHKITKRGQNVTFRCDPISEHNRLYWYRQTLGQGPEFLTYFQNEAQLEKSRLLSDRFSAERPKGSFSTLEIQRTEQGDSAMYLCASSLGGLAGGLAKNIQYFGAGTRLSVL.

This chain uses TRBV10-2 with TRBJ1-1; D not resolved. From germline, CDR1 is WSHSY and CDR2 SAAADI. Trimming pared 2 bases from V and 6 bases from J, leaving 10 bases between. This CDR3 region has 13 residues. CDR3 DNA sequence: TGCGCCAGCAGTGAGGGACTGGATGCTGAAGCTTTCTTT. Translation: CASSEGLDAEAFF.

The chain has TRBV11-3 and TRBJ1-2, with D possibly being TRBD1 (5 bases). V lost 1 base to trimming and J lost 4 bases, with 16 bases between them. The CDR3 length is 16 residues. Per germline, CDR1 SGHNT and CDR2 YENEEA. CDR3 sequence reads: CASSLVGQGKVYGYTF. In DNA form, the CDR3 reads TGTGCCAGCAGCTTAGTCGGGCAGGGAAAGGTCTATGGCTACACCTTC.